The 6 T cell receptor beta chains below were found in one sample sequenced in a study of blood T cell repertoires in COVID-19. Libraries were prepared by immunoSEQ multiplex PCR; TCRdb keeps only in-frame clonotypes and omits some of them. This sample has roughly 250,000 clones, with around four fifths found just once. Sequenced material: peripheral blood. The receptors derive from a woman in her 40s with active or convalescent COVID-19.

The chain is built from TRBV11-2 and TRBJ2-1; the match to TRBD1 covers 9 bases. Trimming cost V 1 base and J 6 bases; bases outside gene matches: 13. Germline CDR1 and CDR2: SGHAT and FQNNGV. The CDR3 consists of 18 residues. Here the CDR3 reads CASSLGYIGTGSGNEQFF. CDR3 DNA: TGTGCCAGCAGCTTAGGTTACATAGGGACAGGGTCAGGCAATGAGCAGTTCTTC. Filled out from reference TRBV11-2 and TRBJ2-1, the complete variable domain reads EAGVAQSPRYKIIEKRQSVAFWCNPISGHATLYWYQQILGQGPKLLIQFQNNGVVDDSQLPKDRFSAERLKGVDSTLKIQPAKLEDSAVYLCASSLGYIGTGSGNEQFFGPGTRLTVL.

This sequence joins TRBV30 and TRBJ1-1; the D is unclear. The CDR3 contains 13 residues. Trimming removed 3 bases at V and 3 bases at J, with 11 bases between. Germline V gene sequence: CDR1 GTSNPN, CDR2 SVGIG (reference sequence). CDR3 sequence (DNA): TGTGCCTGGAGGGCGGGAAGTTACACTGAAGCTTTCTTT. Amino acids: CAWRAGSYTEAFF. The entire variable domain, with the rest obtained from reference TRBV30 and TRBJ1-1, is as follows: SQTIHQWPATLVQPVGSPLSLECTVEGTSNPNLYWYRQAAGRGLQLLFYSVGIGQISSEVPQNLSASRPQDRQFILSSKKLLLSDSGFYLCAWRAGSYTEAFFGQGTRLTVV.

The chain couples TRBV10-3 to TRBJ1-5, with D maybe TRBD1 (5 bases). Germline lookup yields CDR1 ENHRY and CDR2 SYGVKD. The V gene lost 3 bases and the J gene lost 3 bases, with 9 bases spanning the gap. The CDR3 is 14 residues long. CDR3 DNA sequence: TGTGCCATCAGTGAAGCGGGGCTCAATCAGCCCCAGCATTTT. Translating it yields CAISEAGLNQPQHF.

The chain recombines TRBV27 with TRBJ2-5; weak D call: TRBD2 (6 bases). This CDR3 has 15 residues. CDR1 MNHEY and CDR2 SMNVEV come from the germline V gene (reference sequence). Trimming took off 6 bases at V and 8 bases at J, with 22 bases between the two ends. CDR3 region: CASSRLGGIRDTQYF. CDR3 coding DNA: TGTGCCAGCAGCCGACTGGGGGGAATAAGAGATACCCAGTACTTC.

DNA for the CDR3: TGCGCCAGCAGCTTGCGTACAGGGGACTATGGCTACACCTTC. As protein: CASSLRTGDYGYTF. This chain uses TRBV5-1 with TRBJ1-2, with 7 bases fitting TRBD1. With V trimmed by 1 base and J by 3 bases, 3 bases remained unmatched. From germline, CDR1 is SGHRS and CDR2 YFSETQ. This CDR3 comprises 14 residues.

CDR3 region: CATYQGQTGNTIYF. CDR3 DNA sequence: TGTGCCACATACCAGGGGCAAACTGGAAACACCATATATTTT. The rearrangement uses TRBV10-3 and TRBJ1-3; D possibly corresponds to TRBD1 (6 bases). Germline V gene sequence: CDR1 ENHRY, CDR2 SYGVKD. Trimming stripped 10 bases from V and 2 bases from J, with 15 bases between. This CDR3 comprises 14 residues.